This T cell receptor (beta chain) was identified during a study of shared clonotypes between healthy human individuals. Study-wide results and caveats: Unshared clonotypes carried lower generation probabilities than those common to all four donors. Around 4.9% of naive CD4 clonotypes were shared across four donors. Rarefaction analysis demonstrated incomplete sorted-subset sequencing notwithstanding large depth.

This clone has a single count. Its specificity is not known. V dropped 5 bases and J dropped 9 bases, with 8 bases sitting between them. Germline CDR1 reads MNHEY; CDR2 reads SMNVEV (reference sequence). This CDR3 comprises 11 residues. The protocol was immunoSEQ multiplex PCR, while the TCRdb copy is restricted to in-frame clones and leaves out a portion. The sample shows about 2.2 million clones, 93% of them seen only once. Naive CD8 cells lacked CD45RO, underwent positive selection for CCR7 and left out terminally differentiated effector memory CD45RA+ cells. The clonotype comes from a man aged 18 to 29 in good health. Some clones in this sample may be carry-over from other donors' samples. Specimen: naive CD8+ T cells from PBMCs. The rearrangement links TRBV27 to TRBJ2-1, with D maybe TRBD2 (6 bases). The CDR3 DNA is TGTGCCAGCAGTGCGGGACCTGAGCAGTTCTTC. It translates to CASSAGPEQFF.